This T cell receptor (beta chain) was documented in a study of T cell responses to AZD1222 COVID-19 vaccine. As for the study in general: Second-dose intervals of approximately 4 or approximately 12 weeks were pooled.

About this clone: The antigen is unknown.

This CDR3 spans 15 amino acids. Germline CDR1 reads MNHNY; CDR2 reads SVGAGI (reference sequence). V was cut by 6 bases and J by 8 bases, with 20 bases left in between. Sequencing was performed with immunoSEQ multiplex PCR; in TCRdb, only in-frame clones are kept and a portion is missing. The repertoire has around 89,000 clones, about nine tenths of them found once; the top ten carry roughly 10%. Study-wide points: As reported, nearly half of all spike-specific TCRs target variant regions that are unmutated.

The sequencing here drew on peripheral blood, taken on day 0 of AZD1222 vaccination. The receptor was derived from an adult in good health. The chain links TRBV6-6 to TRBJ2-1; D remains ambiguous. The CDR3, as DNA: TGTGCCAGCAGATATCCCCTTGAGGATTGCGATGAGCAGTTCTTC. Translated: CASRYPLEDCDEQFF.